Listed below are T cell receptor beta chains from one sample, sequenced in a study of blood T cell repertoires in COVID-19. TCRdb's table, derived via immunoSEQ multiplex PCR, lists solely in-frame clones and lacks some. The table includes around 150,000 clones, around 92% detected once. Sequencing used peripheral blood. The receptors were gathered from a man between 25 and 39 years old with COVID-19, enrolled during active disease. Both conserved end residues are part of each CDR3. D genes are given only for firm matches. Part of the rows lack a size; the others show once, few, many or a class for expanded clones.

size: NA; D: NA; V: TRBV11-2; J: TRBJ1-6; DNA: TGTGCCAGCAGCTGGGGGGGCCAGGTTGGGTCACCCCTCCACTTT; CDR3: CASSWGGQVGSPLHF
size: NA; D: NA; V: TRBV18; J: TRBJ1-5; DNA: TGTGCCAGCTCCCTTCTCGGAGGGAATCAGCCCCAGCATTTT; CDR3: CASSLLGGNQPQHF
size: NA; D: NA; V: TRBV28; J: TRBJ1-2; DNA: TGTGCCAGCAGTTTCAGGGTTACTGGCTATGGCTACACCTTC; CDR3: CASSFRVTGYGYTF
size: NA; D: NA; V: TRBV6-6; J: TRBJ1-1; DNA: TGTGCCAGCAGTTACGGGACAACGAACACTGAAGCTTTCTTT; CDR3: CASSYGTTNTEAFF
size: NA; D: NA; V: TRBV14; J: TRBJ2-7; DNA: TGTGCCAGCAGCCGTGGGACTCCTTCCTACGAGCAGTACTTC; CDR3: CASSRGTPSYEQYF
size: NA; D: NA; V: TRBV7-8; J: TRBJ1-5; DNA: TGTGCCAGCAGCTTGACAGTCAATCAGCCCCAGCATTTT; CDR3: CASSLTVNQPQHF
size: NA; D: NA; V: TRBV7-2; J: TRBJ1-1; DNA: TGTGCCAGCAGCTTGGCAGAAGCTTTCTTT; CDR3: CASSLAEAFF
size: NA; D: TRBD1; V: TRBV6-5; J: TRBJ1-3; DNA: TGTGCCAGCAGTTACCTAATAGGGGGCATCGGAAACACCATATATTTT; CDR3: CASSYLIGGIGNTIYF
size: NA; D: TRBD1; V: TRBV10-3; J: TRBJ1-2; DNA: TGTGCCATCAGTGAGTTCTTGGGACAGGGAGCCGGCTACACCTTC; CDR3: CAISEFLGQGAGYTF
size: NA; D: NA; V: TRBV11-2; J: TRBJ2-3; DNA: TGTGCCAGCAGCCGCCGGGACAAGGCTAGCACAGATACGCAGTATTTT; CDR3: CASSRRDKASTDTQYF
size: NA; D: NA; V: TRBV7-2; J: TRBJ1-2; DNA: TGTGCCAGCAGCCCGAGAGTCGGGGGGCGCGGCTATGGCTACACCTTC; CDR3: CASSPRVGGRGYGYTF
size: NA; D: TRBD1; V: TRBV18; J: TRBJ2-4; DNA: TGTGCCAGCGCCGAGGGACAGGGAGTATCCAAAAACATTCAGTACTTC; CDR3: CASAEGQGVSKNIQYF
size: once; D: TRBD1; V: TRBV7-2; J: TRBJ1-4; DNA: TGTGCCAGCAGCTCCGGGTACAGGGGCCAGCTTGCAACTAATGAAAAACTGTTTTTT; CDR3: CASSSGYRGQLATNEKLFF
size: NA; D: NA; V: TRBV5-1; J: TRBJ1-4; DNA: TGCGCCAGCAGCTTGAACCTGGGCAGCGGTAATGAAAAACTGTTTTTT; CDR3: CASSLNLGSGNEKLFF
size: NA; D: TRBD1; V: TRBV6-5; J: TRBJ2-2; DNA: TGTGCCAGCAGTAGATCAGGGGGCGACACCGGGGAGCTGTTTTTT; CDR3: CASSRSGGDTGELFF
size: NA; D: TRBD2; V: TRBV7-9; J: TRBJ2-3; DNA: TGTGCCAGCAGCCAGACTAGCTCTTTCGAAGATACGCAGTATTTT; CDR3: CASSQTSSFEDTQYF
size: once; D: TRBD2; V: TRBV5-6; J: TRBJ2-7; DNA: TGTGCCAGCAGCTTGGCGGGACTAGCAGATGGCTACGAGCAGTACTTC; CDR3: CASSLAGLADGYEQYF
size: NA; D: NA; V: TRBV10-3; J: TRBJ1-1; DNA: TGTGCCATCAGTGAGCGTAAGGGGCTGACCACTGAAGCTTTCTTT; CDR3: CAISERKGLTTEAFF
size: medium-sized; D: TRBD2; V: TRBV27; J: TRBJ2-3; DNA: TGTGCCAGCAGTCCAAGGAGCGGGGCAGATACGCAGTATTTT; CDR3: CASSPRSGADTQYF
size: NA; D: NA; V: TRBV29-1; J: TRBJ2-7; DNA: TGCAGCGTCACCTTAAACAACGGACAGATTTTCTCCTACGAGCAGTACTTC; CDR3: CSVTLNNGQIFSYEQYF
size: NA; D: NA; V: TRBV10-2; J: TRBJ1-2; DNA: TGCGCCAGCAGTGGTGGAGGTCTTAACTATGGCTACACCTTC; CDR3: CASSGGGLNYGYTF
size: few; D: TRBD1; V: TRBV19; J: TRBJ1-5; DNA: TGTGCCAGTAGTGGGGGGACAGGAGGTCTCCTGAGCAATCAGCCCCAGCATTTT; CDR3: CASSGGTGGLLSNQPQHF
size: NA; D: NA; V: TRBV18; J: TRBJ1-1; DNA: TGTGCCAGCTCCCGACAGATCATGAACACTGAAGCTTTCTTT; CDR3: CASSRQIMNTEAFF
size: NA; D: TRBD2; V: TRBV2; J: TRBJ2-1; DNA: TGTGCCAGCAGTGCGGGACTAGCGGGGAGTGAGCAGTTCTTC; CDR3: CASSAGLAGSEQFF
size: NA; D: NA; V: TRBV5-4; J: TRBJ2-5; DNA: TGTGCCAGCAGCTTGGCGACAGGCGCGGGCCAAGAGACCCAGTACTTC; CDR3: CASSLATGAGQETQYF
size: NA; D: TRBD2; V: TRBV27; J: TRBJ2-7; DNA: TGTGCCAGCAGTCTAGAGCGGGGGGATAAGTACGAGCAGTACTTC; CDR3: CASSLERGDKYEQYF
size: NA; D: NA; V: TRBV11-3; J: TRBJ2-1; DNA: TGTGCCAGCAGCTTAAGTGAGTTGGGGCAGGCATCCTACAATGGGCAGTTCTTC; CDR3: CASSLSELGQASYNGQFF
size: once; D: NA; V: TRBV7-2; J: TRBJ2-7; DNA: TGTGCCAGCAGCTTTTCCGGGAGCTCCTACGAGCAGTACTTC; CDR3: CASSFSGSSYEQYF
size: NA; D: NA; V: TRBV5-1; J: TRBJ1-2; DNA: TGCGCCAGCAGCTTGGACAAAACGGGAGGCTACACCTTC; CDR3: CASSLDKTGGYTF
size: once; D: NA; V: TRBV9; J: TRBJ1-4; DNA: TGTGCCAGCAGCGTAGTGGCAGGGTCGGAAAAACTGTTTTTT; CDR3: CASSVVAGSEKLFF
size: NA; D: TRBD1; V: TRBV3-1/TRBV3-2; J: TRBJ1-2; DNA: TGTGCCAGCAGCACACGGACAGGGCTGGGCTATGGCTACACCTTC; CDR3: CASSTRTGLGYGYTF
size: NA; D: TRBD1; V: TRBV5-1; J: TRBJ2-3; DNA: TGCGCCAGCAGCCCGGGGGGACAGGGGTCCACAGATACGCAGTATTTT; CDR3: CASSPGGQGSTDTQYF
size: NA; D: NA; V: TRBV7-2; J: TRBJ1-6; DNA: TGTGCCAGCAGGGGGGGGACGGTTGATTCACCCCTCCACTTT; CDR3: CASRGGTVDSPLHF
size: NA; D: TRBD1; V: TRBV18; J: TRBJ1-2; DNA: TGTGCCAGCTCACCGTCCCCCCCGACAGGGTCCTATGGCTACACCTTC; CDR3: CASSPSPPTGSYGYTF
size: NA; D: TRBD1; V: TRBV6-5; J: TRBJ1-3; DNA: TGTGCCAGCAGCGCAGACAGGGGGCCTGGAAACACCATATATTTT; CDR3: CASSADRGPGNTIYF
size: NA; D: NA; V: TRBV29-1; J: TRBJ1-3; DNA: TGTGGAGGGAAGGTTCACTCTGGAAACACCATATATTTT; CDR3: CGGKVHSGNTIYF
size: once; D: TRBD2; V: TRBV4-2; J: TRBJ2-2; DNA: TGTGCCAGCAGCCAAAGACTAGCGCTGAACACCGGGGAGCTGTTTTTT; CDR3: CASSQRLALNTGELFF
size: NA; D: TRBD1; V: TRBV30; J: TRBJ1-6; DNA: TGTGCCTGGGGACAGGGTACGAACTCTTCACCCCTCCACTTT; CDR3: CAWGQGTNSSPLHF
size: NA; D: NA; V: TRBV7-9; J: TRBJ2-5; DNA: TGTGCCAGCAGCTTAGGGGAGACGGCGTCTCAAGAGACCCAGTACTTC; CDR3: CASSLGETASQETQYF
size: NA; D: TRBD2; V: TRBV3-1/TRBV3-2; J: TRBJ2-1; DNA: TGTGCCAGCAGCCAAGAAACCTGGACTAGTCCCCTAAATGAGCAGTTCTTC; CDR3: CASSQETWTSPLNEQFF
size: NA; D: TRBD1; V: TRBV16; J: TRBJ1-2; DNA: TGTGCCAGCAGCCCCGGGACAGGGGGCTACACCTTC; CDR3: CASSPGTGGYTF
size: NA; D: NA; V: TRBV28; J: TRBJ1-2; DNA: TGTGCCAGCAGTTTAAATCGGGCCGGCAGGGGAAACACCTTC; CDR3: CASSLNRAGRGNTF
size: NA; D: TRBD1; V: TRBV27; J: TRBJ1-6; DNA: TGTGCCAGCAGTCGCCCCCCGGGACAGGGCTATAATTCACCCCTCCACTTT; CDR3: CASSRPPGQGYNSPLHF
size: once; D: NA; V: TRBV5-1; J: TRBJ2-1; DNA: TGCGCCAGCAGCTTGGCTCAGGGCTTGCAGTTCTTC; CDR3: CASSLAQGLQFF
size: NA; D: TRBD2; V: TRBV5-1; J: TRBJ2-7; DNA: TGCGCCAGCAGCTCCGATCCGGGACTAGCGGGTTACGAGCAGTACTTC; CDR3: CASSSDPGLAGYEQYF
size: NA; D: TRBD1; V: TRBV4-1; J: TRBJ1-3; DNA: TGCGCCAGCAGCCAAATAACAGGGGGCTATTCTGGAAACACCATATATTTT; CDR3: CASSQITGGYSGNTIYF
size: NA; D: TRBD2; V: TRBV7-2; J: TRBJ2-5; DNA: TGTGCCAGCAGCTTAGCGAGCGGGGGGTACCAAGAGACCCAGTACTTC; CDR3: CASSLASGGYQETQYF
size: NA; D: NA; V: TRBV14; J: TRBJ1-1; DNA: TGTGCCAGCAGCCAAGTGGCACGGGTGAGAAGGACTGAAGCTTTCTTT; CDR3: CASSQVARVRRTEAFF
size: NA; D: NA; V: TRBV7-6; J: TRBJ1-3; DNA: TGTGCCAGCAGCTTAGATAGAAAACCTGGAAACACCATATATTTT; CDR3: CASSLDRKPGNTIYF